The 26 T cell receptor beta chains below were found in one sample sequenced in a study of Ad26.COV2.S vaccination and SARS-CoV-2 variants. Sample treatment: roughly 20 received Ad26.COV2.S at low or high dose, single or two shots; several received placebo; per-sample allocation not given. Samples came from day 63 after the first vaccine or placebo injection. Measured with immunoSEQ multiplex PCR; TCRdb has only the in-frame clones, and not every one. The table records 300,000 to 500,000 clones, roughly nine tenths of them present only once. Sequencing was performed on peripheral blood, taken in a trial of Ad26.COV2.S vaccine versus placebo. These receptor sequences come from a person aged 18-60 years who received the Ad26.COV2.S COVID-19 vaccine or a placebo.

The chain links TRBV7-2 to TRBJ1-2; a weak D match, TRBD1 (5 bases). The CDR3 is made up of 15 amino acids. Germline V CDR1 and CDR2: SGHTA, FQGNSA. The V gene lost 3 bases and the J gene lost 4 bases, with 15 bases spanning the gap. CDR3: CASSFSRQGGYGYTF. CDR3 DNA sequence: TGTGCCAGCAGCTTCTCTAGGCAGGGTGGCTATGGCTACACCTTC.

CDR3 protein: CASSFRTDEKLFF. CDR3 nucleotides: TGTGCCAGCAGCTTTAGGACAGATGAAAAACTGTTTTTT. The J gene is TRBJ1-4, the V gene TRBV11-2, with TRBD1 as a possible D gene (6 bases). V lost 3 bases to trimming and J lost 6 bases, with 8 bases between them. This CDR3 has 13 amino acids. Germline values: CDR1 SGHAT, CDR2 FQNNGV.

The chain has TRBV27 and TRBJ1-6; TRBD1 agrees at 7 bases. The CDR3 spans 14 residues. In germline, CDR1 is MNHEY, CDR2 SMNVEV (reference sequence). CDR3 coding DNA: TGTGCTACCGGGGGGGACAGAAATAATTCACCCCTCCACTTT. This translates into CATGGDRNNSPLHF.

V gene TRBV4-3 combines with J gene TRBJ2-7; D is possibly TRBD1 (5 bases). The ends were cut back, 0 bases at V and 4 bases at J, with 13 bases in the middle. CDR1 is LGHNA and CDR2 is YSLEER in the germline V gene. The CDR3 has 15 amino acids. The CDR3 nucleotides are TGCGCCAGCAGCCAAGAGCGGCACAGGTCTTACGAGCAGTACTTC. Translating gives CASSQERHRSYEQYF.

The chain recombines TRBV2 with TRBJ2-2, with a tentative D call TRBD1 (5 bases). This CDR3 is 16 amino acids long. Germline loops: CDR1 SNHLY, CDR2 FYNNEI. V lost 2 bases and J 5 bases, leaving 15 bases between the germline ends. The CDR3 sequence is CASSEYDSKLTGELFF. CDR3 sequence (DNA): TGTGCCAGCAGTGAATATGACAGCAAGCTTACCGGGGAGCTGTTTTTT.

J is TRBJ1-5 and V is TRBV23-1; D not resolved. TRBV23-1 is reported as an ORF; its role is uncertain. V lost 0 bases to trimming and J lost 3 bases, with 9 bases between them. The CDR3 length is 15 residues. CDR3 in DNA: TGCGCCAGCAGTCAATCCGCCAGAATCAATCAGCCCCAGCATTTT. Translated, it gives CASSQSARINQPQHF.

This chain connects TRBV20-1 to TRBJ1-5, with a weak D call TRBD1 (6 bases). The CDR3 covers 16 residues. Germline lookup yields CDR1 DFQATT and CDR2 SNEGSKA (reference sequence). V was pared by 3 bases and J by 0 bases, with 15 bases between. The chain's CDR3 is CSASSLLGASNQPQHF. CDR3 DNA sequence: TGCAGTGCTAGTAGTTTACTGGGGGCTAGCAATCAGCCCCAGCATTTT.

The CDR3 coding sequence is TGCAGTGCTAGTGTCGGGGGGCAAGATACGCAGTATTTT. Protein: CSASVGGQDTQYF. The J gene is TRBJ2-3, the V gene TRBV20-1; a possible D gene is TRBD2 (7 bases). The CDR3 loop spans 13 amino acids. Trimming removed 3 bases from V and 5 bases from J, with 12 bases in between. CDR1 is DFQATT, CDR2 SNEGSKA, per germline (reference sequence).

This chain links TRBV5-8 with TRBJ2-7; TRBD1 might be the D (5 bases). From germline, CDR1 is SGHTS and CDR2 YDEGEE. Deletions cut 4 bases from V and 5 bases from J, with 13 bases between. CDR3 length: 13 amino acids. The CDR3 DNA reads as TGTGCCAGCAGCCTCGTTGGGGCCCACGAGCAGTACTTC. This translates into CASSLVGAHEQYF. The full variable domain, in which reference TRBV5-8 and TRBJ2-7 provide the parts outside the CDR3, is EAGVTQSPTHLIKTRGQQATLRCSPISGHTSVYWYQQALGLGLQFLLWYDEGEERNRGNFPPRFSGRQFPNYSSELNVNALELEDSALYLCASSLVGAHEQYFGPGTRLTVT.

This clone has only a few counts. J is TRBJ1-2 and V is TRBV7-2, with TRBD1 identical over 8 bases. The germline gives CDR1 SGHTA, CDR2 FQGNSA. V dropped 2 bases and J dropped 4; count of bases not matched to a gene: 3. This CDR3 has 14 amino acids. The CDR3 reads CASSLQQGGYGYTF. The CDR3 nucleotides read TGTGCCAGCAGCTTACAACAGGGGGGCTATGGCTACACCTTC.

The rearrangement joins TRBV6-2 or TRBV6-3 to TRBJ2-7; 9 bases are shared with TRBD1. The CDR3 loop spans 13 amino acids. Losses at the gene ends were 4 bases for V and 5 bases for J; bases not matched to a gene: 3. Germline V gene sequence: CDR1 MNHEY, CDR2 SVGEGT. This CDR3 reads CASSWGQGDEQYF. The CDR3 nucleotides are TGTGCCAGCAGTTGGGGACAGGGTGACGAGCAGTACTTC.

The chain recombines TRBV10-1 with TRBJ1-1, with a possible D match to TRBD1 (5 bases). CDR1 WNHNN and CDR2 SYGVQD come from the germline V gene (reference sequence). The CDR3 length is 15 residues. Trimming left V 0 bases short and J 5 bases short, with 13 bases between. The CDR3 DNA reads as TGCGCCAGCAGTGAGTCGGGGCAGGGAAAAACTGAAGCTTTCTTT. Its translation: CASSESGQGKTEAFF.

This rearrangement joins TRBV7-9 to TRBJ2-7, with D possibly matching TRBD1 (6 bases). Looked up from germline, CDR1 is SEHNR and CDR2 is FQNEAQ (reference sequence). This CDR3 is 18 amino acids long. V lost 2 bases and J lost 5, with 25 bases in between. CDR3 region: CASSLKAEPGHSSNEQYF. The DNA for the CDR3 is TGTGCCAGCAGCTTAAAGGCCGAACCGGGACACAGTTCCAACGAGCAGTACTTC.

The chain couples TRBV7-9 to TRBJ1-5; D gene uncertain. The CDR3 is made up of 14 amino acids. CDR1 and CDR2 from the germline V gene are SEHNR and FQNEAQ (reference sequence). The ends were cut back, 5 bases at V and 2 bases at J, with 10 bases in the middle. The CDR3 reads CASSTTTGNQPQHF. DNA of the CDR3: TGTGCCAGCAGCACTACGACGGGCAATCAGCCCCAGCATTTT. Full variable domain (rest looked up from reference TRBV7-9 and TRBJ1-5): DTGVSQNPRHKITKRGQNVTFRCDPISEHNRLYWYRQTLGQGPEFLTYFQNEAQLEKSRLLSDRFSAERPKGSFSTLEIQRTEQGDSAMYLCASSTTTGNQPQHFGDGTRLSIL.

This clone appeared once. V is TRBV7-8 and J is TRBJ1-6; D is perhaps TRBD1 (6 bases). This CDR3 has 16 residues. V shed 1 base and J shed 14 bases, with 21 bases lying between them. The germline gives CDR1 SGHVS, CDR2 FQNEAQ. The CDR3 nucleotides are TGTGCCAGCAGCTTAGGAGGGGGAGAGACGAGGGGGACCCTCCACTTT. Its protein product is CASSLGGGETRGTLHF. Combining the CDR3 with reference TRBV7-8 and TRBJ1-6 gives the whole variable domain GAGVSQSPRYKVAKRGQDVALRCDPISGHVSLFWYQQALGQGPEFLTYFQNEAQLDKSGLPSDRFFAERPEGSVSTLKIQRTQQEDSAVYLCASSLGGGETRGTLHFGNGTRLTVT.

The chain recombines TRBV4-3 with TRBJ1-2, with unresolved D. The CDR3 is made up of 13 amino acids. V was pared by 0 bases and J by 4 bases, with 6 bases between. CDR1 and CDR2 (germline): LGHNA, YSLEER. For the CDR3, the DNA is TGCGCCAGCAGCCAAGATGTGCGCTATGGCTACACCTTC. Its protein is CASSQDVRYGYTF.

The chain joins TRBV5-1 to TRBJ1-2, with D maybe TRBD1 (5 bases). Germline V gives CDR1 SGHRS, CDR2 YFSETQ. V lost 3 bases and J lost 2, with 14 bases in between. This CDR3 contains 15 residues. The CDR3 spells CASSSTDSSNYGYTF. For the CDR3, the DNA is TGCGCCAGCAGCTCGACAGACAGTTCCAACTATGGCTACACCTTC.

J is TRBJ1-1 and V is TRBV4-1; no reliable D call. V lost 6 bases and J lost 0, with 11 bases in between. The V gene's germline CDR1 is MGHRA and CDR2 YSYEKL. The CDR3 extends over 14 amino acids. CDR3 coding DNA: TGCGCCAGCAGATATGACGGCATGAACACTGAAGCTTTCTTT. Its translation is CASRYDGMNTEAFF.

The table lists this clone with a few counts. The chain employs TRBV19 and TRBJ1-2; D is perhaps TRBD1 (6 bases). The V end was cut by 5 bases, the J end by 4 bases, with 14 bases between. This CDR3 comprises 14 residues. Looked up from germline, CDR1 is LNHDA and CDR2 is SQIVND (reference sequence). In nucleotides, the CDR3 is TGTGCCAGTAGTCCACAGGGTATAGGCTATGGCTACACCTTC. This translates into CASSPQGIGYGYTF.

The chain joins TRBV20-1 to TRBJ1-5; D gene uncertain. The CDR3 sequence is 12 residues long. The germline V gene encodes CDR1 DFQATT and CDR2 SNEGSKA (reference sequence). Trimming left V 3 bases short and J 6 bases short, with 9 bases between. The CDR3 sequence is CSASVGSQPQHF. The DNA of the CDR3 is TGCAGTGCTAGTGTGGGGTCTCAGCCCCAGCATTTT.

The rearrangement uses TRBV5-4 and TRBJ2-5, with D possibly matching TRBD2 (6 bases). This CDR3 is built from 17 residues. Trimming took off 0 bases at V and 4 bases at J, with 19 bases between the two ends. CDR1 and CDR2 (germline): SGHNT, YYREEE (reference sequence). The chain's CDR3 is CASSLAGEEGGVETQYF. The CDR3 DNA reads TGTGCCAGCAGCTTGGCCGGTGAAGAGGGCGGGGTAGAGACCCAGTACTTC.

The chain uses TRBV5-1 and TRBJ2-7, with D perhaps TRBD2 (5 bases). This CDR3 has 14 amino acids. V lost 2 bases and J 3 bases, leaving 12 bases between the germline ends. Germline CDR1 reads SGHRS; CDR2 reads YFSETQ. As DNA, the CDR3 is TGCGCCAGCAGCTTACTAGAGGCGAGCTACGAGCAGTACTTC. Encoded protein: CASSLLEASYEQYF.

CDR3 nucleotides: TGTGCCAGCAGCCTCAGGGTCCTAAACACTGAAGCTTTCTTT. Translating it yields CASSLRVLNTEAFF. The V call is TRBV16, the J call TRBJ1-1; TRBD1 might be the D (5 bases). Trimming pared 4 bases from V and 2 bases from J, leaving 11 bases between. Germline CDR1 reads KGHSY; CDR2 reads FQNENV. The CDR3 contains 14 residues.

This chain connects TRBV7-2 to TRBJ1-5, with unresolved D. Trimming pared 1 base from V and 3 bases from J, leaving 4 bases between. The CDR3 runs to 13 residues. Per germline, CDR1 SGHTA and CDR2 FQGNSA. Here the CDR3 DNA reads TGTGCCAGCAGCTTAGAGCCCAATCAGCCCCAGCATTTT. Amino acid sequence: CASSLEPNQPQHF. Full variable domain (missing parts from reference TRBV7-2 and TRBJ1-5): GAGVSQSPSNKVTEKGKDVELRCDPISGHTALYWYRQSLGQGLEFLIYFQGNSAPDKSGLPSDRFSAERTGGSVSTLTIQRTQQEDSAVYLCASSLEPNQPQHFGDGTRLSIL.

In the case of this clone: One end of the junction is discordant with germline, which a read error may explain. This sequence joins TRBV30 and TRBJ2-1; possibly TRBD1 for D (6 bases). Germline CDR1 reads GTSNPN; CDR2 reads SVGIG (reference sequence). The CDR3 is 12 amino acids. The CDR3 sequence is CAGVWGLNEQFF. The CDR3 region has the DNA TGCGCTGGGGTGTGGGGGCTCAATGAGCAGTTCTTC.

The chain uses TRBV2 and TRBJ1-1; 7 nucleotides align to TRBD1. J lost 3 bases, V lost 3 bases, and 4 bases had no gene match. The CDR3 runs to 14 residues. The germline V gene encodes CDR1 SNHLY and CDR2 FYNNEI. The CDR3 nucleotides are TGTGCCAGCAGTGAGCAGGGGGTGGACACTGAAGCTTTCTTT. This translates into CASSEQGVDTEAFF.